Shown below are 7 T cell receptor beta chains from a single sample sequenced in a study of shared clonotypes between healthy human individuals. Using immunoSEQ multiplex PCR, the repertoire was profiled, and TCRdb retains in-frame clones only, with some absent. This table holds about 2.3 million clones, 85% to 95% found once. What was sequenced was naive CD4+ T cells from PBMCs. Subset here: CD45RA+ positively selected. The receptors originated from a man aged 18-30 years in good health. Some clones in this sample may be carry-over from other donors' samples.

This chain connects TRBV4-3 to TRBJ2-4; 8 bases match TRBD2. The V gene's germline CDR1 is LGHNA and CDR2 YSLEER. V dropped 1 base and J dropped 9; count of bases not matched to a gene: 5. The CDR3 totals 14 residues. The CDR3 spells CASSQVAGGGIQYF. The CDR3 DNA is TGCGCCAGCAGCCAAGTGGCGGGAGGTGGCATTCAGTACTTC.

V gene TRBV4-2 combines with J gene TRBJ1-4; no firm D call. Germline lookup yields CDR1 LGHNA and CDR2 YNFKEQ. V was shortened by 1 base and J by 7 bases, with 10 bases between the two germline ends. The CDR3 length is 14 residues. CDR3 nucleotides: TGTGCCAGCAGCCAAGGCCCGGGTGGTGAAAAACTGTTTTTT. Protein sequence: CASSQGPGGEKLFF.

The chain is built from TRBV7-2 and TRBJ2-3; 9 nucleotides align to TRBD1. This CDR3 is 13 amino acids long. From germline, CDR1 is SGHTA and CDR2 FQGNSA. The trim removed 10 bases at V and 4 bases at J, leaving 6 bases unmatched. The CDR3 sequence: CATSGQGSDTQYF. The CDR3 DNA sequence: TGTGCCACCAGTGGACAGGGGTCAGATACGCAGTATTTT.

The CDR3 region is CASSGTGSGEQFF. As DNA, the CDR3 is TGTGCCAGCAGTGGGACAGGGTCCGGTGAGCAGTTCTTC. The rearrangement links TRBV2 to TRBJ2-1, with TRBD1 identical over 8 bases. Looked up from germline, CDR1 is SNHLY and CDR2 is FYNNEI. The CDR3 has 13 amino acids. The V segment lost 4 bases and the J segment 9 bases; nucleotides outside the gene matches: 5. Based on the CDR3 plus reference TRBV2 and TRBJ2-1, the full variable domain is EPEVTQTPSHQVTQMGQEVILRCVPISNHLYFYWYRQILGQKVEFLVSFYNNEISEKSEIFDDQFSVERPDGSNFTLKIRSTKLEDSAMYFCASSGTGSGEQFFGPGTRLTVL.

J is TRBJ1-4 and V is TRBV29-1, with D hard to call. Germline CDR1 SQVTM, CDR2 ANQGSEA. Trimming cost V 6 bases and J 8 bases, with 16 bases left between them. CDR3 length: 13 amino acids. The CDR3 loop reads CSVGNSNDEKLFF. As DNA, the CDR3 is TGCAGCGTAGGGAACAGCAATGACGAAAAACTGTTTTTT. Variable domain in full (rest from reference TRBV29-1 and TRBJ1-4): SAVISQKPSRDICQRGTSLTIQCQVDSQVTMMFWYRQQPGQSLTLIATANQGSEATYESGFVIDKFPISRPNLTFSTLTVSNMSPEDSSIYLCSVGNSNDEKLFFGSGTQLSVL.

The chain recombines TRBV7-2 with TRBJ2-5; a weak D match, TRBD2 (7 bases). CDR3 length: 15 residues. Germline V gene sequence: CDR1 SGHTA, CDR2 FQGNSA. Deletions cut 5 bases from V and 4 bases from J, with 17 bases between. The CDR3 DNA reads TGTGCCAGCAGCCCCCGACTAGGGGGGGGAGAGACCCAGTACTTC. It yields the protein CASSPRLGGGETQYF.

This chain links TRBV19 with TRBJ1-5, with D maybe TRBD1 (5 bases). The CDR3 runs 13 residues. Trimming took off 5 bases at V and 1 base at J, with 6 bases between the two ends. Germline lookup yields CDR1 LNHDA and CDR2 SQIVND (reference sequence). CDR3 in DNA: TGTGCCAGTAGTTGGGACAGCAATCAGCCCCAGCATTTT. Its protein is CASSWDSNQPQHF.